This TCR beta chain appears in the sequencing data of a study of CD8 T cells in ankylosing spondylitis. 5'-RACE, quantitative and with molecular barcodes, yielded the TCR beta libraries. TCRdb re-analysed the 5' RACE reads in MiXCR, keeping a single row per CDR3 protein. The sample shows roughly 180,000 distinct CDR3 sequences, around 13% of them seen only once. This clonotype has just a few counts. The CDR3 extends over 16 amino acids. Germline values: CDR1 SGHRS, CDR2 YFSETQ. The trim removed 0 bases at V and 6 bases at J, leaving 8 bases unmatched. This receptor was taken from a male donor with ankylosing spondylitis or in good health (not recorded which). The material sequenced was blood, either unsorted or a sorted T cell fraction (not recorded which). This chain connects TRBV5-1 to TRBJ2-1; 8 bases agree with TRBD1. CDR3 region: CASSLARGQVGNEQFF. The CDR3 bases are TGCGCCAGCAGCTTGGCCAGGGGACAGGTTGGCAATGAGCAGTTCTTC.